The clone carrying this T cell receptor (beta chain) appeared a few times. Authors' methods: Counts of nucleated cells, estimated from reference gene primer amplification, were obtained. The method was immunoSEQ multiplex PCR; TCRdb's version includes in-frame clones alone and lacks a portion of them. That table furnishes V, J and clone size, whereas the DNA furnished D and trimming. Among some 150,000 clones listed, roughly 82% were seen once. These data originate in a study of blood T cell repertoires in COVID-19. Study summary: Samples representing acute and convalescent COVID-19 were sourced from the United States, Italy and Spain. In each case, the material was cDNA or gDNA derived from T cells, B-cell-depleted T cells, or PBMCs.

This CDR3 has 14 residues. From germline, CDR1 is SGHVS and CDR2 FQNEAQ. The trim removed 5 bases at V and 2 bases at J, leaving 3 bases unmatched. The TCR originated in a woman between 50 and 59 years old with acute or convalescent COVID-19. The genes are TRBV7-8 and TRBJ2-5, with 9 bases aligning to TRBD1. The sample comprised peripheral blood. The CDR3 nucleotides read TGTGCCAGCAGCCCGGACAGGGGTCAAGAGACCCAGTACTTC. Translation: CASSPDRGQETQYF.